Listed here is a single T cell receptor beta chain. Its specificity is not known. Unique molecular identifiers tagged the TCRbeta library. Using its own MiXCR run on the PCR reads, TCRdb lists one record per CDR3 protein. The sample holds over 200,000 distinct CDR3 sequences, about a tenth seen once. This record belongs to a study of T-cell reconstitution after alpha-beta-depleted transplantation in children. Overall study results and limits: Newly made T cells mostly supplied T-cell counts and diversity one year after transplant. Reportedly, alpha-beta T cells present about two months post-transplant originated from several hundred expanded clones of graft origin. High day-60 TCRbeta diversity in some patients came from surviving recipient T cells and thymic progenitors.

The V and J ends lost 2 bases and 0 bases, in that order; junction bases with no gene match: 8. The CDR3 runs to 20 residues. Germline V gene data show CDR1 as MNHEY and CDR2 as SVGEGT. The receptor was isolated from a child less than two years old with acute myeloid leukemia, due to receive a stem cell transplant. The material sequenced was PBMCs, taken before TCRalphabeta/CD19-depleted stem cell transplant. The chain employs TRBV6-2 or TRBV6-3 and TRBJ2-3, with 16 bases matching TRBD2. The DNA for the CDR3 is TGTGCCAGCAGTTACCCCGGGACTAGCGGGGGGGCACGGAGCACAGATACGCAGTATTTT. It yields the protein CASSYPGTSGGARSTDTQYF.